This paragraph reports one TCR beta chain. This sample is part of a study of blood T cell repertoires in COVID-19. Study overall: Sites in the United States, Italy and Spain provided acute and convalescent COVID-19 samples. From T cells, B-cell-depleted T cells, or PBMCs came the material, which was cDNA or gDNA.

The germline V gene encodes CDR1 LGHDT and CDR2 YNNKEL (reference sequence). Trimming shortened V by 7 bases and J by 6 bases, and 19 bases separated the two germline ends. The CDR3 has 14 residues. In the original processing: From reference gene primer amplification, estimates of nucleated cell counts were derived. Data came from immunoSEQ multiplex PCR; TCRdb stores just in-frame clones and leaves some out. For V, J and clone size, that table is used; D and trimming come from the DNA. Of under 350,000 clones in the sample, around four fifths are singletons; the top ten hold over 4.5%. The rearrangement links TRBV3-1 (or the pseudogene TRBV3-2) to TRBJ2-7, with D tentatively TRBD1 (6 bases). Sequencing was done on a sample of peripheral blood. The TCR was taken from a man aged 55 to 70 who had recovered from COVID-19. CDR3 sequence reads: CASTPGVRGSEQYF. The CDR3 nucleotides are TGTGCCAGCACCCCAGGGGTGAGAGGCTCCGAGCAGTACTTC.